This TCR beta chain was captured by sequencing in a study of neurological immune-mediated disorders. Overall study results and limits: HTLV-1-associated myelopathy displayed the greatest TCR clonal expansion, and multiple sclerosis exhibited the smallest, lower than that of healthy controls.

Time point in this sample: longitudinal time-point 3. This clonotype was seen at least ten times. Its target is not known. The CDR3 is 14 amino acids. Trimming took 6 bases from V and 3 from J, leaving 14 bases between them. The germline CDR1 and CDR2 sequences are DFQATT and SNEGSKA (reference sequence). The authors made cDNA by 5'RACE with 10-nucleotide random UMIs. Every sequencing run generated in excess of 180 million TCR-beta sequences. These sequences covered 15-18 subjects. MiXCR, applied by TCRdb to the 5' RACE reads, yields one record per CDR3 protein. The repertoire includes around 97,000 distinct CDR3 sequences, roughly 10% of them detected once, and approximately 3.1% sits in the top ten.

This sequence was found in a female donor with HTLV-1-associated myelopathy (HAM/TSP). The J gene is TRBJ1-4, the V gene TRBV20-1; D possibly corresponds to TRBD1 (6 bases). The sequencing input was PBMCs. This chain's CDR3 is CSAPGTPANEKLFF. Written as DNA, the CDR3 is TGCAGTGCGCCAGGGACACCGGCTAATGAAAAACTGTTTTTT.